Included here is one T cell receptor (beta chain) sequence, with context. Assay used: immunoSEQ multiplex PCR; TCRdb lists only in-frame clones, some missing. The repertoire holds approximately 400,000 clones, with roughly 85% as singletons. The length of the CDR3 is 14 residues. CDR1 and CDR2 (germline): MGHDK, SYGVNS. The J segment lost 0 bases and the V segment lost 7 bases, leaving 5 bases of the junction unmatched. These data belong to a study of Ad26.COV2.S vaccination and SARS-CoV-2 variants. Study-wide context: Once, or twice with 56 days between doses, Ad26.COV2.S was given intramuscularly.

As to treatment: about 20 received Ad26.COV2.S at low or high dose, single or two shots; about 5 received placebo; per-sample allocation not given. Collection of samples fell on day 63 after the first vaccine or placebo injection. An 18-55-year-old adult in Boston served as donor. V is TRBV25-1 and J is TRBJ1-1, with 7 bases that match TRBD1. The origin of this receptor is a person aged 18-60 years who received the Ad26.COV2.S COVID-19 vaccine or a placebo. Source: peripheral blood, taken in a trial of Ad26.COV2.S vaccine versus placebo. Written as DNA, the CDR3 is TGTGCCAGCACCGAACAGGGGATGAACACTGAAGCTTTCTTT. This sequence encodes CASTEQGMNTEAFF.